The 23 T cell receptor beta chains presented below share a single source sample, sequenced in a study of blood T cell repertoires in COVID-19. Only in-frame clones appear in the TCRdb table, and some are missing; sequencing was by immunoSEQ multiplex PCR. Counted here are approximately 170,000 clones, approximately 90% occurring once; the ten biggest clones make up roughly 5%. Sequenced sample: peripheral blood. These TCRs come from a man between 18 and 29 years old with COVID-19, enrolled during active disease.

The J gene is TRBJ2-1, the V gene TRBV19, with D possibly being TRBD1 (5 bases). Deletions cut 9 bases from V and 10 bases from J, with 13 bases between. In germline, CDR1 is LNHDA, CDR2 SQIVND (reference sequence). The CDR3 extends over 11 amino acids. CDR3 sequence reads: CASKRGWEQFF. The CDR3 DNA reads TGTGCCAGCAAAAGGGGATGGGAGCAGTTCTTC.

CDR3 protein: CASSLSSGSSYEQYF. CDR3 in DNA: TGTGCCAGCAGCCTCTCTAGCGGGAGCTCCTACGAGCAGTACTTC. The chain combines TRBV9 with TRBJ2-7; 10 bases are shared with TRBD2. V lost 4 bases, J lost 0 bases, and 4 bases stayed unmatched. Germline CDR1 reads SGDLS; CDR2 reads YYNGEE. The CDR3 extends over 15 amino acids. Drawing the rest from reference TRBV9 and TRBJ2-7, the complete variable domain is DSGVTQTPKHLITATGQRVTLRCSPRSGDLSVYWYQQSLDQGLQFLIQYYNGEERAKGNILERFSAQQFPDLHSELNLSSLELGDSALYFCASSLSSGSSYEQYFGPGTRLTVT.

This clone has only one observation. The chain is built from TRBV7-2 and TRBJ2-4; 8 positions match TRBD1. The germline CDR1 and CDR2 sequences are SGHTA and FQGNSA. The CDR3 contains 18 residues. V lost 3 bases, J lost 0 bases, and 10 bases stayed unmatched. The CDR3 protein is CASSLRTGLTLAKNIQYF. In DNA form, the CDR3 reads TGTGCCAGCAGCTTGCGGACAGGGTTAACCTTAGCCAAAAACATTCAGTACTTC.

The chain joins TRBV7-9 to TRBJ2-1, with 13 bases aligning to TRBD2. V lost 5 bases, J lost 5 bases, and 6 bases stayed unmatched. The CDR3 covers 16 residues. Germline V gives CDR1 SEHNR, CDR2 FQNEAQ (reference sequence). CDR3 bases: TGTGCCAGCAGCCCCCGGACTAGCGGGAGAGACAATGAGCAGTTCTTC. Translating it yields CASSPRTSGRDNEQFF.

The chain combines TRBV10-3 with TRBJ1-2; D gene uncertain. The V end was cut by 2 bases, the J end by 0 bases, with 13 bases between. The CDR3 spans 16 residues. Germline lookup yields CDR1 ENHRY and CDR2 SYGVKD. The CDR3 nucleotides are TGTGCCATCAGTGAGGAAGCGGCCGCCGCTAACTATGGCTACACCTTC. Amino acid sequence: CAISEEAAAANYGYTF.

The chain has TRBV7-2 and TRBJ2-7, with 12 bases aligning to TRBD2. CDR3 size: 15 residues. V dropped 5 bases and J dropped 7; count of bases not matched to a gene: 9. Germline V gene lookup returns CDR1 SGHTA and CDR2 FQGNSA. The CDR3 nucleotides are TGTGCCAGCAGCGGGAGGACTAGCGGGGTTTATGAGCAGTACTTC. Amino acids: CASSGRTSGVYEQYF.

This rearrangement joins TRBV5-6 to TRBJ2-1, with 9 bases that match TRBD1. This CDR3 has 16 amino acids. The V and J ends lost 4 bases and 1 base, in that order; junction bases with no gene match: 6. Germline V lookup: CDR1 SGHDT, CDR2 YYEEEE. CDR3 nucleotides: TGTGCCAGCAGCCCCGGGACAGGGTTTTCCTACAATGAGCAGTTCTTC. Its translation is CASSPGTGFSYNEQFF.

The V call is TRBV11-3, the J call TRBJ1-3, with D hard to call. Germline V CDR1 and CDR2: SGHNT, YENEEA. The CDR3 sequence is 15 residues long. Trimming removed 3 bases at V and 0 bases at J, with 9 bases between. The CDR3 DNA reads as TGTGCCAGCAGCTTGGGAGCCTACTCTGGAAACACCATATATTTT. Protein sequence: CASSLGAYSGNTIYF.

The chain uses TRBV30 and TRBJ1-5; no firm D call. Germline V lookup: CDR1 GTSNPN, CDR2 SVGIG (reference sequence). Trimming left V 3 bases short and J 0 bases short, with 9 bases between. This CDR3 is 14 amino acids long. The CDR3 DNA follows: TGTGCCTGGAGATCCACAGATAGCAATCAGCCCCAGCATTTT. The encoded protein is CAWRSTDSNQPQHF.

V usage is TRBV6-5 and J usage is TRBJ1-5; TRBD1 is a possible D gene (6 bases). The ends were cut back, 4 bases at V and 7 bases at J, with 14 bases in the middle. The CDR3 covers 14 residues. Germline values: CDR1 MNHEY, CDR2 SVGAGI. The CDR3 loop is CASSSDRAGQPQHF. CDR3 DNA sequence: TGTGCCAGCAGTTCGGACAGAGCTGGACAGCCCCAGCATTTT.

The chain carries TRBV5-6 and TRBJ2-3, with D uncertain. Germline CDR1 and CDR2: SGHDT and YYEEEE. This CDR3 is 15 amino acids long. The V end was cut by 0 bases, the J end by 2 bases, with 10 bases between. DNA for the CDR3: TGTGCCAGCAGCTTGGCCGGCGGCTCCACAGATACGCAGTATTTT. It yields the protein CASSLAGGSTDTQYF.

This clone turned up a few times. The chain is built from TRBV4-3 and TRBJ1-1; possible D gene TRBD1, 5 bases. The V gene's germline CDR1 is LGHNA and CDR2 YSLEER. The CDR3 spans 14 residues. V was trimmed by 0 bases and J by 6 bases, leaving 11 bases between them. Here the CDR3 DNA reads TGCGCCAGCAGCCAAGAGTCCGAAGGGGCTGAAGCTTTCTTT. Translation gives CASSQESEGAEAFF.

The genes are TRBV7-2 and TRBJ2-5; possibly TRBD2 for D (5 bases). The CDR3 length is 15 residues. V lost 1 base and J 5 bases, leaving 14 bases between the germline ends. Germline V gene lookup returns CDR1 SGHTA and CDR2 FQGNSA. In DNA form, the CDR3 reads TGTGCCAGCAGCTTAGGAGGAGCGGAAGGGGAGACCCAGTACTTC. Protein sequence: CASSLGGAEGETQYF.

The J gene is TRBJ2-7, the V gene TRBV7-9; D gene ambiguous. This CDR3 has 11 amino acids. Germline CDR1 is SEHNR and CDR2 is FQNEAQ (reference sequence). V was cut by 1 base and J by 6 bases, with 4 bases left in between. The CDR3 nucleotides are TGTGCCAGCAGCTTAGTGAGCGAGCAGTACTTC. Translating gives CASSLVSEQYF.

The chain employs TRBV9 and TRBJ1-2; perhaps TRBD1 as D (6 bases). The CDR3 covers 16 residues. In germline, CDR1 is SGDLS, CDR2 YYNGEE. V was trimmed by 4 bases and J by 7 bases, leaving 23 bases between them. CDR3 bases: TGTGCCAGCAGCCCAGGAGGAGGAACAGGGCCCGGTGGCTACACCTTC. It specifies CASSPGGGTGPGGYTF.

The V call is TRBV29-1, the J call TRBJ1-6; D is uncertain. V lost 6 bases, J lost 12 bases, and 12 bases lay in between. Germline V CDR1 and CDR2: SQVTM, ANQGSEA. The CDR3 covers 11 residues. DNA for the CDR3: TGCAGCGTCGGGTCGGGAGGACCCCTCCACTTT. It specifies CSVGSGGPLHF.

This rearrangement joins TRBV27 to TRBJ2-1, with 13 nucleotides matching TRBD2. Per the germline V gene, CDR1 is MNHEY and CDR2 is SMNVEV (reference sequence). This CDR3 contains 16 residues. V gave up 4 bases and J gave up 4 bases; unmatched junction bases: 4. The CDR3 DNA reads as TGTGCCAGCAGTTCGGGACTAGCGGGACAATACAATGAGCAGTTCTTC. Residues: CASSSGLAGQYNEQFF.

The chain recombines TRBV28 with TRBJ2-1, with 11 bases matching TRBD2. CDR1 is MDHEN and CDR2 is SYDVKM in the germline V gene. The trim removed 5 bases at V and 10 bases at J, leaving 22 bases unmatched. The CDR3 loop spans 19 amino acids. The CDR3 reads CASSTPISGRADYNDEQFF. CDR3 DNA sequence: TGTGCCAGCAGTACACCAATTAGCGGGAGGGCCGATTATAACGACGAGCAGTTCTTC.

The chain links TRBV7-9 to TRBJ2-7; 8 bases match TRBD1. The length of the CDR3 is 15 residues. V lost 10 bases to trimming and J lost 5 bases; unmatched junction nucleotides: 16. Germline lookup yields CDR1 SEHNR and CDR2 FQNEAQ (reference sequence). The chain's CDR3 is CATRRDRILADEQYF. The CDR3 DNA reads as TGTGCCACACGTCGGGACAGGATCCTCGCAGACGAGCAGTACTTC.

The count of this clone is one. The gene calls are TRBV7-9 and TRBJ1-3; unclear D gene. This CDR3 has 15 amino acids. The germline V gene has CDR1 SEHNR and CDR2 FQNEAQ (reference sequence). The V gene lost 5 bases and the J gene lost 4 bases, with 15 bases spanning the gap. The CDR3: CASSPRGVAGNTIYF. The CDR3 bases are TGTGCCAGCAGCCCGCGGGGAGTTGCCGGAAACACCATATATTTT.

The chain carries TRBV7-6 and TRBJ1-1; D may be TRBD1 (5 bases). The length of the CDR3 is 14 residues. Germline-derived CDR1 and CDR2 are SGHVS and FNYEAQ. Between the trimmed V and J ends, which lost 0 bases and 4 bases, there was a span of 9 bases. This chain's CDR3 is CASSLAGEGTEAFF. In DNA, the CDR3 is TGTGCCAGCAGCTTAGCGGGGGAGGGCACTGAAGCTTTCTTT. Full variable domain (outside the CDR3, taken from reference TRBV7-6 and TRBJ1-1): GAGVSQSPRYKVTKRGQDVALRCDPISGHVSLYWYRQALGQGPEFLTYFNYEAQQDKSGLPNDRFSAERPEGSISTLTIQRTEQRDSAMYRCASSLAGEGTEAFFGQGTRLTVV.

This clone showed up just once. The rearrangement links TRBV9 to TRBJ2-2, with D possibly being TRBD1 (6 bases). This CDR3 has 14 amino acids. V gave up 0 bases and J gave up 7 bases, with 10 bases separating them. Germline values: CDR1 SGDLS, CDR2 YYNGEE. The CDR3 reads CASSVEVGGGELFF. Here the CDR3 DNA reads TGTGCCAGCAGCGTAGAGGTAGGGGGCGGGGAGCTGTTTTTT.

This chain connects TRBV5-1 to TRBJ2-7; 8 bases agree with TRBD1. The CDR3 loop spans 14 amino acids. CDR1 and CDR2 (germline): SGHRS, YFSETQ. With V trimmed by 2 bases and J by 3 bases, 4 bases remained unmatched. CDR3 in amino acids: CASSFTGGSYEQYF. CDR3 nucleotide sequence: TGCGCCAGCAGCTTTACAGGGGGAAGCTACGAGCAGTACTTC.